The present T cell receptor beta chain was sequenced within a study of blood T cell repertoires in COVID-19. Study summary: COVID-19 samples from acute and convalescent phases originated in the United States, Italy and Spain. In each case, the material was cDNA or gDNA derived from T cells, B-cell-depleted T cells, or PBMCs.

This clone came up many times. Authors' analysis steps: Reference gene primer amplification gave estimated nucleated cell counts. Produced via immunoSEQ multiplex PCR; TCRdb's table is partial and in-frame only. That table is the source of V, J and clone size, and D and trimming were worked out from the DNA. The table has around 140,000 clones, roughly 90% seen once; the top ten hold about 3.2%. The TCR was taken from a man aged 60 to 75 with active or convalescent COVID-19. Input material: peripheral blood.

In DNA, the CDR3 is TGTGCCTGGACGTCAGGGGTGGGTTACACCGGGGAGCTGTTTTTT. It encodes CAWTSGVGYTGELFF. The chain has TRBV30 and TRBJ2-2; D is possibly TRBD1 (6 bases). Germline V gives CDR1 GTSNPN, CDR2 SVGIG (reference sequence). V dropped 4 bases and J dropped 3 bases, with 15 bases sitting between them. This CDR3 contains 15 residues.